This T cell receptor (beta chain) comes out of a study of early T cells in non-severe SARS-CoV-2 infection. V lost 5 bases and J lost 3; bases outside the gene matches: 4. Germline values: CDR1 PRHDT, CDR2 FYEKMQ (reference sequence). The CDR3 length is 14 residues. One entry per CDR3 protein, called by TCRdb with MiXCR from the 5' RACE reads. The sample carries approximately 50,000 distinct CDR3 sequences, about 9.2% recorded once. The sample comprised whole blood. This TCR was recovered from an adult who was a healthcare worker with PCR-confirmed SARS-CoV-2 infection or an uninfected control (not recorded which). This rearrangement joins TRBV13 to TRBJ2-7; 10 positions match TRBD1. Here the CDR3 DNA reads TGTGCCAGCAGCCCGGGACAGGGGTACTACGAGCAGTACTTC. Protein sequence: CASSPGQGYYEQYF.